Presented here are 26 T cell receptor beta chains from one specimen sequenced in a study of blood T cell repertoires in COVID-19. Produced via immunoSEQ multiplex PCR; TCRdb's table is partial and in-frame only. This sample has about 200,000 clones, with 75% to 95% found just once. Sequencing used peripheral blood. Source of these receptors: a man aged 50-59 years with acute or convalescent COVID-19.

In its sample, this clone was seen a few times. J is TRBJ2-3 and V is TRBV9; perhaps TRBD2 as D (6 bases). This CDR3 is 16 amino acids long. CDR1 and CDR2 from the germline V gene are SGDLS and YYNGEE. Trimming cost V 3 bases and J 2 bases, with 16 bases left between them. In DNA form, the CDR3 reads TGTGCCAGCAGCGCCTTGGGATGGGGGGTCACAGATACGCAGTATTTT. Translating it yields CASSALGWGVTDTQYF.

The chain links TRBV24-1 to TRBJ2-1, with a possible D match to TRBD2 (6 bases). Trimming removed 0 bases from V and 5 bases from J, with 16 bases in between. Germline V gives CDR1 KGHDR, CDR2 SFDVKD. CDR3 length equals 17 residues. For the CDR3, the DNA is TGTGCCACCAGTGATTTGGGTAGTGCGGGGCTAAACAATGAGCAGTTCTTC. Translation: CATSDLGSAGLNNEQFF.

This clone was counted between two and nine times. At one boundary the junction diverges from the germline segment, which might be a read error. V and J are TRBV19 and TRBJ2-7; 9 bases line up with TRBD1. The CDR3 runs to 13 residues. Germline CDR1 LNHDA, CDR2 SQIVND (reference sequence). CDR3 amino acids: CATSVTGGYEQYF. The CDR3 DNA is TGTGCCACTAGTGTGACAGGGGGCTACGAGCAGTACTTC. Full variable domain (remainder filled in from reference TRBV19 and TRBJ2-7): DGGITQSPKYLFRKEGQNVTLSCEQNLNHDAMYWYRQDPGQGLRLIYYSQIVNDFQKGDIAEGYSVSREKKESFPLTVTSAQKNPTAFYLCATSVTGGYEQYFGPGTRLTVT.

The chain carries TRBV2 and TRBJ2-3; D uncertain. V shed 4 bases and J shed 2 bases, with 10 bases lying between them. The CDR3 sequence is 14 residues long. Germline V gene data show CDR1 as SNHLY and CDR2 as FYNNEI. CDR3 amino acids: CASSAGRVTDTQYF. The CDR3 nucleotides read TGTGCCAGCAGTGCGGGTCGTGTCACAGATACGCAGTATTTT.

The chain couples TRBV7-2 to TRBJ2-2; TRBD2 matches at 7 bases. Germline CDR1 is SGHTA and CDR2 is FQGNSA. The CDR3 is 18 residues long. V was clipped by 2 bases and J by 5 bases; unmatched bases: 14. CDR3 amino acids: CASSLRGGEGKWTGELFF. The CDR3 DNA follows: TGTGCCAGCAGCTTAAGAGGTGGGGAGGGGAAGTGGACCGGGGAGCTGTTTTTT.

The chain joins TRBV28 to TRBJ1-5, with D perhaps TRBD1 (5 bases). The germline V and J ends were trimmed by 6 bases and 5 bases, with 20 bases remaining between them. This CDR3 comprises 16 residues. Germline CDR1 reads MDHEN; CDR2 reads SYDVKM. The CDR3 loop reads CASRLPGGMSDQPQHF. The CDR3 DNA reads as TGTGCCAGCAGGTTGCCCGGGGGGATGTCGGATCAGCCCCAGCATTTT.

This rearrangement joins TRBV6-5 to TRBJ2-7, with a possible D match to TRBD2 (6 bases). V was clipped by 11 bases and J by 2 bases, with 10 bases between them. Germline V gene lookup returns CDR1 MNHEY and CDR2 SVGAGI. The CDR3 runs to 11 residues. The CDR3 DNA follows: TGTGCCGGCGGGGCTCCCTACGAGCAGTACTTC. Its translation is CAGGAPYEQYF.

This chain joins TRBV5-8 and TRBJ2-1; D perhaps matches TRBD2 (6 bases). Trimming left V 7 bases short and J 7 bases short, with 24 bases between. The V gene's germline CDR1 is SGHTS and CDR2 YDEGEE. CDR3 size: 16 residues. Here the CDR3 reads CASFSRGTPWDNEQFF. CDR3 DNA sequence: TGTGCCAGCTTCTCGCGTGGGACTCCCTGGGATAATGAGCAGTTCTTC. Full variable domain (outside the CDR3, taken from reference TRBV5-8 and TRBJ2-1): EAGVTQSPTHLIKTRGQQATLRCSPISGHTSVYWYQQALGLGLQFLLWYDEGEERNRGNFPPRFSGRQFPNYSSELNVNALELEDSALYLCASFSRGTPWDNEQFFGPGTRLTVL.

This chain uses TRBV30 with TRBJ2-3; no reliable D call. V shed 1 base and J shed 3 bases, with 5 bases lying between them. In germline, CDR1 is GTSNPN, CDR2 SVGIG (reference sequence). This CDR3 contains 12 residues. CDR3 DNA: TGTGCCTGGAGTGCCTTAACAGATACGCAGTATTTT. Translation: CAWSALTDTQYF.

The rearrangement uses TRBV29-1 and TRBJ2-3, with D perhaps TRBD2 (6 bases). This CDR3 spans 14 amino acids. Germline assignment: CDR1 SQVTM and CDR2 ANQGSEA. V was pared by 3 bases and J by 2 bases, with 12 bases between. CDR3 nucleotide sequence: TGCAGCGTTGACGGGACGGGGGACACAGATACGCAGTATTTT. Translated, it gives CSVDGTGDTDTQYF.

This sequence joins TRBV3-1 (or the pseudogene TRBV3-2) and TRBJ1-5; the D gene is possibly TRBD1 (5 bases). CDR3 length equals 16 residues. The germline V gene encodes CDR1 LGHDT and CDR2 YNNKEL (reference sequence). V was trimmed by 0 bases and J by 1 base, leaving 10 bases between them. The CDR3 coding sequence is TGTGCCAGCAGCCAAGACGGAGGGGCAAGCAATCAGCCCCAGCATTTT. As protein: CASSQDGGASNQPQHF.

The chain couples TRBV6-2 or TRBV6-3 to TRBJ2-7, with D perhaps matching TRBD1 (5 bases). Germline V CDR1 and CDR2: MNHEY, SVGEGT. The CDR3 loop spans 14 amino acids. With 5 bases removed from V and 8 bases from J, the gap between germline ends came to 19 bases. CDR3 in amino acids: CASSMPRFLGQQYV. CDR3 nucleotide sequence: TGTGCCAGCAGTATGCCCAGGTTTTTGGGGCAGCAGTACGTC.

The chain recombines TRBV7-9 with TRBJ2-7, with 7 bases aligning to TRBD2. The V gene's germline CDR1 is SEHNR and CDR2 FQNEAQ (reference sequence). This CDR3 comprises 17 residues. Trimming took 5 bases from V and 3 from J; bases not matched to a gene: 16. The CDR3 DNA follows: TGTGCCAGCAGCCTTAAAGATCCCGGACTAGTCAGCTACGAGCAGTACTTC. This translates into CASSLKDPGLVSYEQYF.

CDR3 coding DNA: TGTGCCAGCAGTCGAGCCGGGACTAGGAGAAATAATGAGCAGTTCTTC. This sequence encodes CASSRAGTRRNNEQFF. The chain combines TRBV6-6 with TRBJ2-1, with 8 bases fitting TRBD2. J lost 7 bases, V lost 5 bases, and 13 bases had no gene match. The CDR3 spans 16 residues. CDR1 is MNHNY, CDR2 SVGAGI, per germline (reference sequence).

The chain's CDR3 is CASRDTHTQYF. CDR3 coding DNA: TGCGCCAGCCGGGACACTCATACGCAGTATTTT. J is TRBJ2-3 and V is TRBV5-1; D possibly corresponds to TRBD1 (6 bases). CDR3 size: 11 residues. Trimming removed 7 bases from V and 7 bases from J, with 10 bases in between. CDR1 is SGHRS and CDR2 is YFSETQ in the germline V gene.

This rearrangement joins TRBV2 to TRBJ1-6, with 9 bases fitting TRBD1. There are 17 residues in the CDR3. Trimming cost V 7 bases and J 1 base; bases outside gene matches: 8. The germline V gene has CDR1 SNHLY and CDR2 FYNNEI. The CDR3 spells CASKRDRAMSYNSPLHF. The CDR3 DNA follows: TGTGCCAGCAAACGGGACAGGGCAATGTCCTATAATTCACCCCTCCACTTT.

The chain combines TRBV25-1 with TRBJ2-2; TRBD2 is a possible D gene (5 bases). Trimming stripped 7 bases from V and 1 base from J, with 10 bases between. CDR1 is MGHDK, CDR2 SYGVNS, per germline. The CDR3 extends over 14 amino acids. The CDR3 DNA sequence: TGTGCCAGCACCACCCGGGAGAACACCGGGGAGCTGTTTTTT. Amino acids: CASTTRENTGELFF.

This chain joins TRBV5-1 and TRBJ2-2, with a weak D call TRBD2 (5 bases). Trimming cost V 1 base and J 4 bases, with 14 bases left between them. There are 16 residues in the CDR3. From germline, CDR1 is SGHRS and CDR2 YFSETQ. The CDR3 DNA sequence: TGCGCCAGCAGCTTGCCCAGGACTTCGGGCACCGGGGAGCTGTTTTTT. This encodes CASSLPRTSGTGELFF. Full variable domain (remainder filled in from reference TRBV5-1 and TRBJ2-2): KAGVTQTPRYLIKTRGQQVTLSCSPISGHRSVSWYQQTPGQGLQFLFEYFSETQRNKGNFPGRFSGRQFSNSRSEMNVSTLELGDSALYLCASSLPRTSGTGELFFGEGSRLTVL.

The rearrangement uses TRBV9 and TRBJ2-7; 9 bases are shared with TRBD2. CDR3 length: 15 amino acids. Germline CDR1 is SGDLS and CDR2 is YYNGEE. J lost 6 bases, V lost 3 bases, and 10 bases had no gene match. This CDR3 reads CASSASLSGSIEQYF. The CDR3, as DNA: TGTGCCAGCAGCGCGTCTCTTAGCGGGAGTATCGAGCAGTACTTC.

The CDR3 nucleotides read TGTGCCAGCCTTTGGGCGAGGGAAGGCACTGAAGCTTTCTTT. It encodes CASLWAREGTEAFF. J is TRBJ1-1 and V is TRBV6-5; no firm D call. Trimming removed 8 bases from V and 4 bases from J, with 17 bases in between. The CDR3 totals 14 residues. CDR1 is MNHEY and CDR2 is SVGAGI in the germline V gene.

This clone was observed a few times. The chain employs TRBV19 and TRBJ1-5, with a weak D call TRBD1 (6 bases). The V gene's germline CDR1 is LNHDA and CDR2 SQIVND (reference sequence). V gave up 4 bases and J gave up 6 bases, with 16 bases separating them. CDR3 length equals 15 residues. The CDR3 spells CASSTETGRAQPQHF. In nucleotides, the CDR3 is TGTGCCAGTAGTACGGAGACAGGTAGAGCTCAGCCCCAGCATTTT. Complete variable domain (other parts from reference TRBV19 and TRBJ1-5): DGGITQSPKYLFRKEGQNVTLSCEQNLNHDAMYWYRQDPGQGLRLIYYSQIVNDFQKGDIAEGYSVSREKKESFPLTVTSAQKNPTAFYLCASSTETGRAQPQHFGDGTRLSIL.

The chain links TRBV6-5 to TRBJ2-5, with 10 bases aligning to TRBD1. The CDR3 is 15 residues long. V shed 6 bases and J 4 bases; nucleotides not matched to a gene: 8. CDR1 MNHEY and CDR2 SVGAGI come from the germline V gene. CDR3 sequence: CASRLGQGVRETQYF. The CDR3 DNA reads TGTGCCAGCAGACTCGGACAGGGGGTCCGAGAGACCCAGTACTTC.

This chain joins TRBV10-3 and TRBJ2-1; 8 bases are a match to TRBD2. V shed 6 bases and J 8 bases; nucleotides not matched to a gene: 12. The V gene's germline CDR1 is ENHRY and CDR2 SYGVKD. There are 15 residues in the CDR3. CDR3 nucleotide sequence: TGTGCCATCAGACCTCTTATGACTAGCGTCCATGAGCAGTTCTTC. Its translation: CAIRPLMTSVHEQFF.

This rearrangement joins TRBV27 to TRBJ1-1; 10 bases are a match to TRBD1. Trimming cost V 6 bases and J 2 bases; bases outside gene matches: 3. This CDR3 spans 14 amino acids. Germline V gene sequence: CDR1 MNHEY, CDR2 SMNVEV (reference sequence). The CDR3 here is CASSWDRGNTEAFF. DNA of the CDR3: TGTGCCAGCAGCTGGGACAGGGGAAACACTGAAGCTTTCTTT.

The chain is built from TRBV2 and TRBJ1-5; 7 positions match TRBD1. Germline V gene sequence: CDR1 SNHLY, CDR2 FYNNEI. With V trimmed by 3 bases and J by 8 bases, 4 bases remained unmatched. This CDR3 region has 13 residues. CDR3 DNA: TGTGCCAGCAGTGAGACAGGGTCGGAGCCCCAGCATTTT. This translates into CASSETGSEPQHF.

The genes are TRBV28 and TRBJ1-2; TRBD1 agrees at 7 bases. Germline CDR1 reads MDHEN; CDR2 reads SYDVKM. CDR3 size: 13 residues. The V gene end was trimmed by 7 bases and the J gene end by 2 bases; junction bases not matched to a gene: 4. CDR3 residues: CASISGQNYGYTF. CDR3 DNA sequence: TGTGCCAGCATCTCGGGACAGAACTATGGCTACACCTTC.